This T cell receptor (beta chain) was profiled in a study of T cell responses to AZD1222 COVID-19 vaccine. Study at large: Second doses were pooled across both intervals (about 4 or about 12 weeks). Overall study results and limits: Distributed over spike, vaccine-associated CD4 TCRs predominated at 160-218 and 743-854. Only a handful of people who got AZD1222 tested seropositive at baseline.

To note about this clone: Its cognate antigen is unknown.

Clones were read by immunoSEQ multiplex PCR, and TCRdb kept only the in-frame ones, dropping some. The sample consists of 100,000 to 120,000 clones, 85% to 90% of them appearing once. The V gene's germline CDR1 is MNHEY and CDR2 SVGAGI. V lost 4 bases and J 5 bases, leaving 14 bases between the germline ends. This CDR3 spans 14 amino acids. This chain joins TRBV6-5 and TRBJ1-1; no definite D call. The source of this sequence is an adult in good health. Sequencing was performed on peripheral blood, taken on day 0 of AZD1222 vaccination. CDR3: CASSSGRDGTEAFF. The CDR3 DNA is TGTGCCAGCAGTTCGGGTCGAGATGGGACTGAAGCTTTCTTT.